This note documents a single T cell receptor (beta chain) sequence. The sample comes from a study of blood T cell repertoires in COVID-19. As for the study in general: COVID-19 samples from acute and convalescent phases originated in the United States, Italy and Spain.

Profiling relied on immunoSEQ multiplex PCR, and the TCRdb table lists in-frame clones only, not all of them. This table holds 200,000 to 250,000 clones, approximately 88% found once. The CDR3 totals 18 residues. Germline lookup yields CDR1 MNHNY and CDR2 SVGAGI (reference sequence). V was clipped by 5 bases and J by 0 bases; unmatched bases: 16. Each participant's cohort was designated according to participant-reported clinical history. V gene TRBV6-6 combines with J gene TRBJ2-7; 7 bases are a match to TRBD1. The sequence derives from a young woman who had been exposed to COVID-19. Input material: PBMCs or T cells enriched from blood (not recorded which). The CDR3 region has the DNA TGTGCCAGCAGTCTATCTGCCCCCGTGACAGGGATCTCCTACGAGCAGTACTTC. As protein: CASSLSAPVTGISYEQYF.